This T cell receptor beta chain was observed in a study of cytomegalovirus exposure and HLA in healthy donors. General study results and limits: Cytomegalovirus-associated TCR beta chains were listed, numbering around 150. There were several of the most significant clusters that appeared linked to common viral pathogens in a later analysis. Being productive about 87% or about 30% of the time was typical of most TCR beta V segments in an earlier analysis.

Comments on this clone: The antigen remains unidentified.

60 Vbeta and 13 Jbeta primers were used in PCR. Sequenced by immunoSEQ multiplex PCR; TCRdb stores in-frame clones only, minus some. The sample lists roughly 130,000 clones, less than 75% occurring once. The CDR3 loop spans 18 amino acids. Germline-derived CDR1 and CDR2 are SGHNT and YYREEE (reference sequence). The ends lost 2 bases at V and 1 base at J; junction bases unmatched: 11. The sequencing sample was made of PBMCs. The chain joins TRBV5-4 to TRBJ2-1, with 8 bases identical to TRBD1. The sequence was collected from a woman in her 40s in good health and CMV-seropositive. CDR3 bases: TGTGCCAGCAGCTTAGGGGACAGGATATACCGTTCCTACAATGAGCAGTTCTTC. It specifies CASSLGDRIYRSYNEQFF.